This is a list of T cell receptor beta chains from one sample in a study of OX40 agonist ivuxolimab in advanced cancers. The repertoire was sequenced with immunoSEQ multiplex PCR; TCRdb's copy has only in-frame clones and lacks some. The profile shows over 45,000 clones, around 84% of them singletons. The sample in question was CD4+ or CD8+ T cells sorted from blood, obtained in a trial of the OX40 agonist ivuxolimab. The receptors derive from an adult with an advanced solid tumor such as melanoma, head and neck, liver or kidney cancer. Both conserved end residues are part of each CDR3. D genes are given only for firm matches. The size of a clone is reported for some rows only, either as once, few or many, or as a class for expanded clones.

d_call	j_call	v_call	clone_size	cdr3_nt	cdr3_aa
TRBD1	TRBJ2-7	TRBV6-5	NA	TGTGCCAGCAGTTCCCTCATAGGGACAGGGAGGAGCGAGCAGTACTTC	CASSSLIGTGRSEQYF
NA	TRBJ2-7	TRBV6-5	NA	TGTGCCAGTTCCTACTCGGGGACACCCACCTACGAGCAGTACTTC	CASSYSGTPTYEQYF
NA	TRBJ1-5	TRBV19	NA	TGTGCCAGTAAGGCAGAGACTATTTCTCCTATTCATCCCCAGCATTTT	CASKAETISPIHPQHF
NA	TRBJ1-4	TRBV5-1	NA	TGCGCCAGCAGCTTGTCGTCAACTAATGAAAAACTGTTTTTT	CASSLSSTNEKLFF
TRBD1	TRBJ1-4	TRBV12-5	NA	TGTGCTAGTGGTCCGGGACAGTCAACTAATGAAAAACTGTTTTTT	CASGPGQSTNEKLFF
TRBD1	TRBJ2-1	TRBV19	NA	TGTGCCAGTAGCCGACCGGGACAGGGATACAATGAGCAGTTCTTC	CASSRPGQGYNEQFF
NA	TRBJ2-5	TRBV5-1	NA	TGCGCCAGCAGCTTCGGAGCGAGGGAGACCCAGTACTTC	CASSFGARETQYF
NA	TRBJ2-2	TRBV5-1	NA	TGCGCCAGCAGCACAGGACAGCAGAACACCGGGGAGCTGTTTTTT	CASSTGQQNTGELFF
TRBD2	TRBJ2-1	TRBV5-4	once	TGTGCCAGCAGCTTGGCTAGCGGGTTTTACAATGAGCAGTTCTTC	CASSLASGFYNEQFF
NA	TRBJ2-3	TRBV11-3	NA	TGTGCCAGCAGCCCAGACAGGATTCGAGATACGCAGTATTTT	CASSPDRIRDTQYF
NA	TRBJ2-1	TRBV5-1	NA	TGCGCCAGCAGCCTGACGACAGGAAAACCCCCAGGAAATGAGCAGTTCTTC	CASSLTTGKPPGNEQFF
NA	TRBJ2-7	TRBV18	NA	TGTGCCAGCTCACCAGGGCCGTCCTACGAGCAGTACTTC	CASSPGPSYEQYF
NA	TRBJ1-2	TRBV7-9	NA	TGTGCCAGCAGCATCGGGATGACGGAGGATGGCTACACCTTC	CASSIGMTEDGYTF
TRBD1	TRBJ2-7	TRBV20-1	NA	TGCAGTGGGGGACAGTCCTTGGAGCAGTACTTC	CSGGQSLEQYF
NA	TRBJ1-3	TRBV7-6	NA	TGTGCCAGCAGCTTAGAAGGATACTCTGGAAACACCATATATTTT	CASSLEGYSGNTIYF
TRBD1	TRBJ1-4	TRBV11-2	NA	TGTGCCAGCAGCGGACGGACAGGGGCGAATGAAAAACTGTTTTTT	CASSGRTGANEKLFF
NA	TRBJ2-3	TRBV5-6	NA	TGTGCCAGCAACTTACGACGGACTAGCACAGATACGCAGTATTTT	CASNLRRTSTDTQYF
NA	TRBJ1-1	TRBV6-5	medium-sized	TGTGCCAGCAGTTACCCCGGGAACACTGAAGCTTTCTTT	CASSYPGNTEAFF
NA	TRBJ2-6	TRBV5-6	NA	TGTGCCAGCAGCTTGGTTACCGGGGCCAACGTCCTGACTTTC	CASSLVTGANVLTF
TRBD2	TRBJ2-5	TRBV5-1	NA	TGCGCCAGCAGGGCCGGGACTAGCGCCGGAGGGACCCAGTACTTC	CASRAGTSAGGTQYF
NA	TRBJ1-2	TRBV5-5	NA	TGTGCCAGCAGCTTAACCGGGACAACCTATGGCTACACCTTC	CASSLTGTTYGYTF
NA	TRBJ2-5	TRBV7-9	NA	TGTGCCAGCAGCCCAGGGCGGAGAGAGACCCAGTACTTC	CASSPGRRETQYF
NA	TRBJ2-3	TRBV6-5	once	TGTGCCAGCACCCCCAGGGCTAGCACAGATACGCAGTATTTT	CASTPRASTDTQYF
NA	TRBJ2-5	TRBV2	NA	TGTGCCAGCAGAGGGGACGGACAAGAGACCCAGTACTTC	CASRGDGQETQYF
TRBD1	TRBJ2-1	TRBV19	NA	TGTGCCAGTAGTAGTTGGGACAGTTATGAGCAGTTCTTC	CASSSWDSYEQFF
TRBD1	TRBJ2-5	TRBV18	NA	TGTGCCAGCTCCCTCGGACAGGGGGGAGAGACCCAGTACTTC	CASSLGQGGETQYF
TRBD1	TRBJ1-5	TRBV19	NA	TGTGCCAGTAGTCAGATCGGACAGGGTAGGCAGCCCCAGCATTTT	CASSQIGQGRQPQHF
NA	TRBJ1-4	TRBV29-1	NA	TGCAGCGTCCGATCAGGGAGAGAAAAACTGTTTTTT	CSVRSGREKLFF
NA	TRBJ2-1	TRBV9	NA	TGTGCCAGCAGCGAGGGACACTACCATGAGCAGTTCTTC	CASSEGHYHEQFF
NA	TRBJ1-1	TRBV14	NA	TGTGCCAGCAGCCAACTGTTGGGGGTTTACACTGAAGCTTTCTTT	CASSQLLGVYTEAFF
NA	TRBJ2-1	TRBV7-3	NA	TGTGCCAGCAGCCTGGATAGAACACGCTCCTACAATGAGCAGTTCTTC	CASSLDRTRSYNEQFF
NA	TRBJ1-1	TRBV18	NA	TGTGCCAGCTCTCTGGACATTAACACTGAAGCTTTCTTT	CASSLDINTEAFF
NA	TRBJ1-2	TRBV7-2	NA	TGTGCCAGCAGCTTAGTAAAGGATAACTATGGCTACACCTTC	CASSLVKDNYGYTF
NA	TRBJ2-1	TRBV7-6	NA	TGTGCCAGCAGCCCTCCCGATTCGAGGTACAATGAGCAGTTCTTC	CASSPPDSRYNEQFF
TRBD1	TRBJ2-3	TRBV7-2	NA	TGTGCCAGCAGCTTAACCCGGGACAGGGGAACAGATACGCAGTATTTT	CASSLTRDRGTDTQYF
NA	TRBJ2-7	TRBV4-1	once	TGCGCCAGCAGCAAATCGGAAAACTACGAGCAGTACTTC	CASSKSENYEQYF
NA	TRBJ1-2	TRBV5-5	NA	TGTGCCAGCAGCACGCAGGGAAGGCTCGGTGGCTACACCTTC	CASSTQGRLGGYTF
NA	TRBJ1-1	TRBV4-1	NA	TGCGCCAGCAGCCAGCCCACCGGGCAGTTTAGGGCTTTCTTT	CASSQPTGQFRAFF
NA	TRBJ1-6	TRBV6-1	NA	TGTGCCAGCAGCCCTGGGACGGATAATTCACCCCTCCACTTT	CASSPGTDNSPLHF
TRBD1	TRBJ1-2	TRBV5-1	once	TGCGCCAGCAGCGGGGAGACAGGGAACTATGGCTACACCTTC	CASSGETGNYGYTF
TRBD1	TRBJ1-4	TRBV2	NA	TGTGCCAGCAGGGGGACAGCAACTAATGAAAAACTGTTTTTT	CASRGTATNEKLFF
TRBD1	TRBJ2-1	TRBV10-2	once	TGCGCCAGCAGGGGACAGGGGGGCAATGAGCAGTTCTTC	CASRGQGGNEQFF
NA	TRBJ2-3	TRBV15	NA	TGTGCCACCAGCAGCGGAGTCACAGATACGCAGTATTTT	CATSSGVTDTQYF
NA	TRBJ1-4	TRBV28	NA	TGTGCCAGCAGTTCCCACAGATTTAGAGAAAAACTGTTTTTT	CASSSHRFREKLFF
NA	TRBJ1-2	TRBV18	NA	TGTGCCAGCTCACCATCCTGGGCCCAGGCGAGGGGCTACACCTTC	CASSPSWAQARGYTF
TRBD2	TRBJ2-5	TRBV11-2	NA	TGTGCCAGCAGCCCAAGGATAGCGGGGGGGCAGTCCCAAGAGACCCAGTACTTC	CASSPRIAGGQSQETQYF
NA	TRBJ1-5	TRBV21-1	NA	TGTGCCAGCAGCAAGAGGTCCGGACAGGGGTGTCAGCCCCAGCATTTT	CASSKRSGQGCQPQHF
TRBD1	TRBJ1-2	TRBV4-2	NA	TGTGCCAGCAGCCAAGCGGGGACAGGGGGATCGTATGGCTACACCTTC	CASSQAGTGGSYGYTF